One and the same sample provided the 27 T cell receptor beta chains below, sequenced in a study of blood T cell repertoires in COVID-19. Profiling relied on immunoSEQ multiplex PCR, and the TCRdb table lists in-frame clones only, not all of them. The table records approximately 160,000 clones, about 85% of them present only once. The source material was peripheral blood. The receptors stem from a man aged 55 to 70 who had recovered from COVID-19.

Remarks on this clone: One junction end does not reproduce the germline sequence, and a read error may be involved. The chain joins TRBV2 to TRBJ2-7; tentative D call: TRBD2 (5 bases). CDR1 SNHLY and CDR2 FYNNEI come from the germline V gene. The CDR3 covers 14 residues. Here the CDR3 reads CASSQAPGSYEQYF. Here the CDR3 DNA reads TGTGCCAGCAGTCAAGCACCGGGGTCCTACGAGCAGTACTTC.

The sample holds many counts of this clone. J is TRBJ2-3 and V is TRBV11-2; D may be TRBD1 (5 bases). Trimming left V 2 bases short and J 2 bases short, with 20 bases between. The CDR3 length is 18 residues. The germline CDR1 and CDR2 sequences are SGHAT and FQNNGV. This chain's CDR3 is CASSLIQGARRNTDTQYF. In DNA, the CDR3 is TGTGCCAGCAGCTTAATTCAGGGCGCGCGGCGGAACACAGATACGCAGTATTTT.

The CDR3 is CASSFLRDRSEAFF. In DNA form, the CDR3 reads TGTGCCAGCAGTTTCCTCCGGGACAGATCTGAAGCTTTCTTT. The chain couples TRBV6-2 or TRBV6-3 to TRBJ1-1; 7 nucleotides align to TRBD1. The germline CDR1 and CDR2 sequences are MNHEY and SVGEGT. CDR3 length: 14 amino acids. The V segment lost 4 bases and the J segment 6 bases; nucleotides outside the gene matches: 8.

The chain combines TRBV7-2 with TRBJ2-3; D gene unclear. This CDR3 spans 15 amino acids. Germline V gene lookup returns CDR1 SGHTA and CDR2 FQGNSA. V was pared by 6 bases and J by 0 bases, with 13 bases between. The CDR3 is CASSLERFSTDTQYF. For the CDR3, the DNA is TGTGCCAGCAGTCTAGAGAGGTTTAGCACAGATACGCAGTATTTT.

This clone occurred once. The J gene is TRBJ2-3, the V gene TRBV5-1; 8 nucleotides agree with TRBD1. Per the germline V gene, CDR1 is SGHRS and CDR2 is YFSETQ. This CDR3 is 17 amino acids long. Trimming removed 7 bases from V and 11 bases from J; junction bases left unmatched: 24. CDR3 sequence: CASGLEPRDRLATGQYF. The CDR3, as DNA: TGCGCCAGCGGACTGGAGCCCCGGGACAGGCTAGCCACGGGGCAGTATTTT.

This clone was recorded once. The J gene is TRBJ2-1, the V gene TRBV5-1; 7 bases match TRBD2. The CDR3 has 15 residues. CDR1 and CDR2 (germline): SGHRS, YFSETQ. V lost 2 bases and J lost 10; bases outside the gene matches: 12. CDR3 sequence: CASSFDGVAGREQFF. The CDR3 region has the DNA TGCGCCAGCAGCTTCGACGGGGTCGCCGGGAGGGAGCAGTTCTTC.

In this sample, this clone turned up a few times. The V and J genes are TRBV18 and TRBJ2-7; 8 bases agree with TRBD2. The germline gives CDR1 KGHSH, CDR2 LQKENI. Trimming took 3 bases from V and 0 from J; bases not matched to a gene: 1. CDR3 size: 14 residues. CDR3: CASSPTSGSYEQYF. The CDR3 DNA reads TGTGCCAGCTCACCTACTAGCGGCTCCTACGAGCAGTACTTC.

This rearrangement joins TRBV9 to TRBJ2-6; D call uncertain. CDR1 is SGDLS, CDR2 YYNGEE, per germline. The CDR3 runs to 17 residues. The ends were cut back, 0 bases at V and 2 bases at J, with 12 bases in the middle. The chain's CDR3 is CASSVGVRQPGANVLTF. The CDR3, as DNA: TGTGCCAGCAGCGTAGGAGTCAGGCAACCTGGGGCCAACGTCCTGACTTTC.

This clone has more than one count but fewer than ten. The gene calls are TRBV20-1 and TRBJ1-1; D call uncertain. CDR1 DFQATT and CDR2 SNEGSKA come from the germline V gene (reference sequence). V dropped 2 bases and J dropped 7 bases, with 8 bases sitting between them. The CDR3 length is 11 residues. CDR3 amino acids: CSARLPGEAFF. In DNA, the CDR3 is TGCAGTGCTAGACTCCCCGGTGAAGCTTTCTTT.

CDR3 DNA sequence: TGTGCCAGCAGCTTAGACCCCCCAACAGGGGCAACTAATGAAAAACTGTTTTTT. It translates to CASSLDPPTGATNEKLFF. The rearrangement joins TRBV11-2 to TRBJ1-4, with TRBD1 identical over 7 bases. Germline V gives CDR1 SGHAT, CDR2 FQNNGV. Unmatched junction bases numbered 7, after V lost 0 bases and J lost 0 bases. This CDR3 spans 18 amino acids.

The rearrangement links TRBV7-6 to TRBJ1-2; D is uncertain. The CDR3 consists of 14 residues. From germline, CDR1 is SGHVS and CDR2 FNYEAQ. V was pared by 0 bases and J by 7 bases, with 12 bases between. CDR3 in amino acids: CASSLAADLVGYTF. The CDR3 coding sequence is TGTGCCAGCAGCTTAGCGGCGGATTTGGTTGGCTACACCTTC.

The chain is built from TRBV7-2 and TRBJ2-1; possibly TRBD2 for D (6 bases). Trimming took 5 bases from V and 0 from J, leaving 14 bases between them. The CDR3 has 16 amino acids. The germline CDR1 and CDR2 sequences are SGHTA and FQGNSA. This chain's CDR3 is CASSPPAGTSYNEQFF. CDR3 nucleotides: TGTGCCAGCAGCCCCCCCGCGGGGACCTCCTACAATGAGCAGTTCTTC.

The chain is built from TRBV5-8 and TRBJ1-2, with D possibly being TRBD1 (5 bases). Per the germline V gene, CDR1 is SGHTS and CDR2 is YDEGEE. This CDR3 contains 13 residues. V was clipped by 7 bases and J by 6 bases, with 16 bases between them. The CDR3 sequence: CASPLGVRDGYTF. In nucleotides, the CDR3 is TGTGCCAGCCCCTTAGGGGTTAGGGATGGCTACACCTTC. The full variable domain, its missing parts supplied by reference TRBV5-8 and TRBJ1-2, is EAGVTQSPTHLIKTRGQQATLRCSPISGHTSVYWYQQALGLGLQFLLWYDEGEERNRGNFPPRFSGRQFPNYSSELNVNALELEDSALYLCASPLGVRDGYTFGSGTRLTVV.

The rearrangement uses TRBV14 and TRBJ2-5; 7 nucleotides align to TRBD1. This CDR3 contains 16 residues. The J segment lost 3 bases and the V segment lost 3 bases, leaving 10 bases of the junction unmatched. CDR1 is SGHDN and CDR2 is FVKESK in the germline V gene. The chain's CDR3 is CASSQEDRRIKETQYF. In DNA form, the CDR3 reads TGTGCCAGCAGCCAGGAGGACAGGAGGATCAAAGAGACCCAGTACTTC.

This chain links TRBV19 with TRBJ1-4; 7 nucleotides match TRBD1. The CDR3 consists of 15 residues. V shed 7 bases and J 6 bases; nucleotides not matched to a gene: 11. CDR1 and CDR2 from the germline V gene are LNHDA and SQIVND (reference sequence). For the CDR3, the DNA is TGTGCCAGTACCTTTGGGACAGACACATATGAAAAACTGTTTTTT. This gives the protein CASTFGTDTYEKLFF. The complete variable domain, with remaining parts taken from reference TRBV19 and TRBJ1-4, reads DGGITQSPKYLFRKEGQNVTLSCEQNLNHDAMYWYRQDPGQGLRLIYYSQIVNDFQKGDIAEGYSVSREKKESFPLTVTSAQKNPTAFYLCASTFGTDTYEKLFFGSGTQLSVL.

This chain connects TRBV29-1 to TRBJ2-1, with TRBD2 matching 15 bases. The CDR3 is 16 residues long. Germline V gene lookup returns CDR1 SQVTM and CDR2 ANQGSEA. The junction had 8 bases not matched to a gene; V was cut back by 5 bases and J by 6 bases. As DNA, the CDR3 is TGCAGCGTTCCCCGGACTAGCGGGGGGGCTGCCAATGAGCAGTTCTTC. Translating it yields CSVPRTSGGAANEQFF.

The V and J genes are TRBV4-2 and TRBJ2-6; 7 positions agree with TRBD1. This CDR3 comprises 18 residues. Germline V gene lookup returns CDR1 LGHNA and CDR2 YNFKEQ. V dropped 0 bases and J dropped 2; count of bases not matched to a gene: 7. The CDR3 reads CASSQEGTVWAGANVLTF. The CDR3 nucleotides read TGTGCCAGCAGCCAAGAAGGGACAGTTTGGGCTGGGGCCAACGTCCTGACTTTC.

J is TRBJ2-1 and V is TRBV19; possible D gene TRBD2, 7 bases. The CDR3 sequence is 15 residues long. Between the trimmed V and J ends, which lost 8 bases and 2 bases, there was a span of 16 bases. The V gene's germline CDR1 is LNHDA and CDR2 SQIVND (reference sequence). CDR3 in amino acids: CASFSRGAPYNEQFF. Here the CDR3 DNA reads TGTGCCAGTTTCTCACGGGGGGCACCCTACAATGAGCAGTTCTTC.

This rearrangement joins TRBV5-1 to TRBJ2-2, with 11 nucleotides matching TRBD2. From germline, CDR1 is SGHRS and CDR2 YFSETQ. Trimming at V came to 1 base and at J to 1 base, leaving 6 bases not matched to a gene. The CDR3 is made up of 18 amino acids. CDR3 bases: TGCGCCAGCAGCTTGCGGCTAGCGGGGGGACTGAACACCGGGGAGCTGTTTTTT. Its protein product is CASSLRLAGGLNTGELFF.

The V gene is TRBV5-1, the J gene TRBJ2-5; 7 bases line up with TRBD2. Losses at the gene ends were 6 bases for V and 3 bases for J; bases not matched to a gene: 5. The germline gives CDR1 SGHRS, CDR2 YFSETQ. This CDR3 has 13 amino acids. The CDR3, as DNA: TGCGCCAGCACCTGGGGGGGGAAAGAGACCCAGTACTTC. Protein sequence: CASTWGGKETQYF.

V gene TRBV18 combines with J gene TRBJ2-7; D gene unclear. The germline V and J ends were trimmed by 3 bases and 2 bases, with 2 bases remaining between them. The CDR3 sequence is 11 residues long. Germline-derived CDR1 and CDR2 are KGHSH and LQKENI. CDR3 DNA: TGTGCCAGCTCACCCGCCTACGAGCAGTACTTC. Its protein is CASSPAYEQYF.

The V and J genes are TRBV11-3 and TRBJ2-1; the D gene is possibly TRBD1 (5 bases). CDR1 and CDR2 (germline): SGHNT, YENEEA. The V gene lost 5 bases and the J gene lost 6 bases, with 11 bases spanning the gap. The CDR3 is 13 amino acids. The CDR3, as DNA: TGTGCCAGCAGCCCTGTGGGGCGCAATGAGCAGTTCTTC. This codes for CASSPVGRNEQFF.

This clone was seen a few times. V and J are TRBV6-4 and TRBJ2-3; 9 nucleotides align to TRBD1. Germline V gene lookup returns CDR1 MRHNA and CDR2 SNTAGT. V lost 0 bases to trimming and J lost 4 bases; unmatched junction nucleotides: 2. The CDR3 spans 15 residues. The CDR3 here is CASSDSTGGADTQYF. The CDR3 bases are TGTGCCAGCAGTGACTCAACAGGGGGCGCAGATACGCAGTATTTT.

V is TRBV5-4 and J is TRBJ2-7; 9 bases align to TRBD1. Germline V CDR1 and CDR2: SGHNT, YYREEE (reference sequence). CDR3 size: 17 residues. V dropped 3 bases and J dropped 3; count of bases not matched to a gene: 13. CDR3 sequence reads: CASSSSTGTGKIYEQYF. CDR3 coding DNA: TGTGCCAGCAGCTCCTCTACTGGGACAGGGAAGATCTACGAGCAGTACTTC.

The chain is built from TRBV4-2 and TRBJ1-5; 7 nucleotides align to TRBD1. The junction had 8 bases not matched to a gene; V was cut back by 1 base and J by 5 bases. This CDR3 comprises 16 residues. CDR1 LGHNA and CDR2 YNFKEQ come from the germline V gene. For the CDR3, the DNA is TGTGCCAGCAGCCAAGCCACAGGGGAGTATTATCAGCCCCAGCATTTT. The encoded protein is CASSQATGEYYQPQHF.

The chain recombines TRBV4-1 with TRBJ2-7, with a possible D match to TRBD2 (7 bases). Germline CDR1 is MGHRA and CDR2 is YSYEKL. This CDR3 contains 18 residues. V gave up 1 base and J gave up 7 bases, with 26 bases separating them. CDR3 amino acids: CASSQVGMQGWQAGEQYF. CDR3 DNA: TGCGCCAGCAGCCAAGTGGGGATGCAGGGGTGGCAAGCGGGGGAGCAGTACTTC.

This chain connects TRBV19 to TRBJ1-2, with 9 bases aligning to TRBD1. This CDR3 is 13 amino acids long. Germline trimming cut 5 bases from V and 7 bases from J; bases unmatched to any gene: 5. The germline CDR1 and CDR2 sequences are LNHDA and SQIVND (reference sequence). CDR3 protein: CASSSGDRAGYTF. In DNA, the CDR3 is TGTGCCAGTAGTTCGGGGGACAGGGCTGGCTACACCTTC.